The rows below give T cell receptor beta chains drawn from one sample of a study of beta chain features in type 1 diabetes. The protocol was immunoSEQ multiplex PCR, while the TCRdb copy is restricted to in-frame clones and leaves out a portion. Of 160,000 or so clones in the sample, 6.5% to 8.5% are singletons; the top ten hold more than 0.45%. Sequencing was performed on central memory CD4+ T cells from blood. The origin of the receptors is a woman under 30 with type 1 diabetes. CDR3s include the opening cysteine and the closing phenylalanine or tryptophan. A D gene is named only where the DNA matches it firmly. Expanded clones get a size class; other rows say once, few or many, or leave the size out.

size	V	D	J	DNA	CDR3
NA	TRBV9	TRBD2	TRBJ2-6	TGTGCCAGCAACCCTAGCGGAGGGCCGATTGGGGCCAACGTCCTGACTTTC	CASNPSGGPIGANVLTF
NA	TRBV19	TRBD1	TRBJ2-7	TGTGCCAGTAGTTCAATACAGGGGACCCTCTCTGAGCAGTACTTC	CASSSIQGTLSEQYF
NA	TRBV7-8	NA	TRBJ2-1	TGTGCCAGCGCCAGAAGCGCCAATGAGCAGTTCTTC	CASARSANEQFF
few	TRBV6-6	TRBD1	TRBJ2-3	TGTGCCAGCACCAGACAGGGGTCGCAGTATTTT	CASTRQGSQYF
NA	TRBV6-5	TRBD2	TRBJ2-3	TGTGCCAGCAGTACCTCTAGCGGTAGCACAGATACGCAGTATTTT	CASSTSSGSTDTQYF
few	TRBV4-1	NA	TRBJ2-7	TGCGCCAGCAGCCAAGGACAGGCCGGTTACGAGCAGTACTTC	CASSQGQAGYEQYF
few	TRBV2	NA	TRBJ1-2	TGTGCCAGCATGTACGCAGGTGGCTACACCTTC	CASMYAGGYTF
NA	TRBV4-3	NA	TRBJ1-1	TGCGCCAGCAGCCAAGCCGTGTCGAACGGGAACACTGAAGCTTTCTTT	CASSQAVSNGNTEAFF
NA	TRBV28	NA	TRBJ2-7	TGTGCCAGCAGCCAAAAAGGACAGTATCCCTACGAGCAGTACTTC	CASSQKGQYPYEQYF
NA	TRBV5-1	NA	TRBJ2-1	TGCGCCAGCAGCATTGGACAGCTCTACAATGAGCAGTTCTTC	CASSIGQLYNEQFF
few	TRBV30	NA	TRBJ1-3	TGTGCCTGGAGTGGAGTTGGGCTCTCTGGAAACACCATATATTTT	CAWSGVGLSGNTIYF
few	TRBV7-2	NA	TRBJ2-5	TGTGCCAGCAGCCTTGACACCCAAGAGACCCAGTACTTC	CASSLDTQETQYF
NA	TRBV28	NA	TRBJ1-5	TGTGCCAGGTTTAGACGGACAGCCCGGGACTATAGCAATCAGCCCCAGCATTTT	CARFRRTARDYSNQPQHF
few	TRBV7-9	NA	TRBJ2-1	TGTGCCCTACGCCCGAGCTCCTACAATGAGCAGTTCTTC	CALRPSSYNEQFF
few	TRBV7-9	NA	TRBJ2-1	TGTGCCAGCAGCGAACAGGGCGGGAGCAATGAGCAGTTCTTC	CASSEQGGSNEQFF
few	TRBV15	NA	TRBJ2-7	TGTGCCACCAGCTTCCTGGCGGGGTACGAGCAGTACTTC	CATSFLAGYEQYF
NA	TRBV19	NA	TRBJ1-2	TGTGCCAGTAGTACCGGGTCTAACTATGGCTACACCTTC	CASSTGSNYGYTF
few	TRBV6-6	NA	TRBJ1-2	TGTGCCAGCAGAACGGACACTTACTATGGCTACACCTTC	CASRTDTYYGYTF
few	TRBV23-1	NA	TRBJ2-4	TGCGCCAGCAGTCGCTTGACTCAGGGTCTAGCCAAAAACATTCAGTACTTC	CASSRLTQGLAKNIQYF
few	TRBV25-1	TRBD2	TRBJ2-7	TGTGCCAGCACCTTAGCGGGGGGGTACGAGCAGTACTTC	CASTLAGGYEQYF
few	TRBV19	TRBD2	TRBJ2-1	TGTGCCAGTAGTATAGAGGCTAGCGGGGACCTGGGGTACAATGAGCAGTTCTTC	CASSIEASGDLGYNEQFF
many	TRBV10-3	TRBD1	TRBJ1-6	TGTGCCACCTACAGGGGTGGTAATTCACCCCTCCACTTT	CATYRGGNSPLHF
few	TRBV5-5	NA	TRBJ1-5	TGTGCCAGCAGTAAAGGGGATATGGGCAATCAGCCCCAGCATTTT	CASSKGDMGNQPQHF
NA	TRBV15	TRBD2	TRBJ2-1	TGTGCCACCAGCAGCCCCACTAGCGGGAGACCCAATGAGCAGTTCTTC	CATSSPTSGRPNEQFF
few	TRBV5-1	NA	TRBJ2-1	TGCGCCAGCAGCCTGACGGCAGACACCTACAATGAGCAGTTCTTC	CASSLTADTYNEQFF
few	TRBV19	NA	TRBJ2-7	TGTGCCAGTAGTATGGGCCTGAAGCAGTACTTC	CASSMGLKQYF
NA	TRBV7-9	TRBD1	TRBJ1-1	TGTGCCAGCACCGGAGGGTTCCGACAGGGTTGGGGCACTGAAGCTTTCTTT	CASTGGFRQGWGTEAFF
few	TRBV7-2	NA	TRBJ2-1	TGTGCCAGCAGCTTAGGGCTCCCATCCCTGGATGAGCAGTTCTTC	CASSLGLPSLDEQFF
few	TRBV5-4	TRBD1	TRBJ2-3	TGTGCCATGTTGACAGGGGCCAGCACAGATACGCAGTATTTT	CAMLTGASTDTQYF
NA	TRBV6-5	TRBD2	TRBJ2-1	TGTGCCAGCAGCCCGGGACTAGTGGGAAATGAGCAGTTCTTC	CASSPGLVGNEQFF